One and the same sample provided the 17 T cell receptor beta chains below, sequenced in a study of T cells in Graves' hyperthyroidism and ophthalmopathy. Amplification targeted TCR beta CDR3 regions from RNA transcripts. HTBI primers were used for first-round RT-PCR of the TCR CDR3. In TCRdb, the multiplex PCR reads were re-called with MiXCR into one record per CDR3 protein. Here the sample spans 300,000 to 450,000 distinct CDR3 sequences, around 25% being singletons. The specimen was blood. Receptors originate from a middle-aged man with Graves' hyperthyroidism.

This clonotype has at least ten counts. J is TRBJ1-1 and V is TRBV28; D unclear. The germline gives CDR1 MDHEN, CDR2 SYDVKM. Trimming cost V 4 bases and J 2 bases, with 11 bases left between them. This CDR3 region has 14 residues. The CDR3 reads CASSSPGTNTEAFF. The CDR3, as DNA: TGTGCCAGCAGTTCTCCAGGTACTAACACTGAAGCTTTCTTT.

The sample holds many counts of this clonotype. The CDR3 region is CASSFSLATSGSDEQFF. The CDR3 DNA reads as TGTGCCAGCAGCTTTAGTCTTGCGACTAGCGGGAGCGATGAGCAGTTCTTC. The chain carries TRBV11-2 and TRBJ2-1; 12 nucleotides agree with TRBD2. The V gene end was trimmed by 3 bases and the J gene end by 8 bases; junction bases not matched to a gene: 11. CDR1 and CDR2 from the germline V gene are SGHAT and FQNNGV. There are 17 residues in the CDR3.

This clonotype was seen a few times. The V gene is TRBV12-5, the J gene TRBJ1-2, with 12 bases aligning to TRBD1. This CDR3 spans 14 amino acids. Germline values: CDR1 LGHNT, CDR2 FRNRAP. Trimming at V came to 4 bases and at J to 6 bases, leaving 3 bases not matched to a gene. The CDR3 sequence: CASGWDRGLNGYTF. The DNA of the CDR3 is TGTGCTAGTGGTTGGGACAGGGGGCTTAATGGCTACACCTTC.

The gene calls are TRBV14 and TRBJ1-1; D unclear. In germline, CDR1 is SGHDN, CDR2 FVKESK. V was cut by 0 bases and J by 3 bases, with 8 bases left in between. The CDR3 has 14 amino acids. The CDR3 nucleotides read TGTGCCAGCAGCCAAGATGTCCAGTACACTGAAGCTTTCTTT. The encoded protein is CASSQDVQYTEAFF.

This clonotype was observed many times. This chain links TRBV20-1 with TRBJ2-1; 10 bases are a match to TRBD2. This CDR3 is 16 amino acids long. Per the germline V gene, CDR1 is DFQATT and CDR2 is SNEGSKA (reference sequence). With V trimmed by 1 base and J by 5 bases, 8 bases remained unmatched. The chain's CDR3 is CSARVTAGGRNNEQFF. The CDR3 DNA sequence: TGCAGTGCTAGAGTCACAGCGGGAGGGAGGAACAATGAGCAGTTCTTC.

This clonotype appeared many times. The chain carries TRBV2 and TRBJ2-4, with D perhaps TRBD2 (5 bases). The length of the CDR3 is 16 residues. Trimming left V 2 bases short and J 0 bases short, with 11 bases between. Germline CDR1 SNHLY, CDR2 FYNNEI. The CDR3 spells CASSEIGGRAKNIQYF. CDR3 DNA: TGTGCCAGCAGTGAAATCGGCGGGCGAGCCAAAAACATTCAGTACTTC.

The gene calls are TRBV19 and TRBJ1-5; no clear D gene. Per the germline V gene, CDR1 is LNHDA and CDR2 is SQIVND (reference sequence). The CDR3 consists of 15 residues. V gave up 2 bases and J gave up 6 bases, with 14 bases separating them. The CDR3 coding sequence is TGTGCCAGTAGTATAACCTCTCCTGGGTCTCAGCCCCAGCATTTT. Its protein is CASSITSPGSQPQHF.

This clonotype was picked up a small number of times. The junction departs from germline at one end; a sequencing error may be responsible. The chain combines TRBV7-9 with TRBJ1-2; 7 bases fit TRBD1. Per germline, CDR1 SEHNR and CDR2 FQNEAQ (reference sequence). This CDR3 has 13 residues. As DNA, the CDR3 is TGTGCCAGCAACTTAGACAGGGCGAATGGCTACACCTTC. As protein: CASNLDRANGYTF.

The chain couples TRBV7-2 to TRBJ2-1, with 8 bases identical to TRBD2. Germline-derived CDR1 and CDR2 are SGHTA and FQGNSA. V gave up 0 bases and J gave up 1 base; unmatched junction bases: 2. CDR3 length: 16 residues. CDR3 DNA sequence: TGTGCCAGCAGCTTAGCGGCGGGAGGTTCCTACAATGAGCAGTTCTTC. It yields the protein CASSLAAGGSYNEQFF.

Concerning this clonotype itself: As the CDR3 is not closed by the conserved phenylalanine or tryptophan, this likely results from a read error. The chain is built from TRBV11-2 and TRBJ2-3; the D gene is possibly TRBD2 (6 bases). This CDR3 region has 16 residues. CDR1 is SGHAT, CDR2 FQNNGV, per germline. V lost 5 bases, J lost 2 bases, and 17 bases lay in between. The CDR3 loop reads CASSPGERVDTDTQYS. CDR3 in DNA: TGTGCCAGCAGCCCCGGAGAGCGGGTAGACACAGATACGCAGTATTCC.

V gene TRBV27 combines with J gene TRBJ2-7; D remains ambiguous. Germline values: CDR1 MNHEY, CDR2 SMNVEV (reference sequence). This CDR3 contains 14 residues. Trimming took off 3 bases at V and 0 bases at J, with 9 bases between the two ends. CDR3 in DNA: TGTGCCAGCAGTTTTAACGGATACTCCTACGAGCAGTACTTC. As protein: CASSFNGYSYEQYF.

This clonotype came up a few times. Being one base from a much bigger clone, this may be a read error. The chain links TRBV28 to TRBJ1-2; D gene uncertain. In germline, CDR1 is MDHEN, CDR2 SYDVKM. The CDR3 is 14 amino acids. CDR3 DNA: TGTGCCATCAGTTTAACCGGTAGCAACTATGGCTACACCTTC. Translating it yields CAISLTGSNYGYTF.

This clonotype was seen many times. The V and J genes are TRBV7-2 and TRBJ2-7, with 8 bases fitting TRBD2. The CDR3 has 15 residues. Germline V CDR1 and CDR2: SGHTA, FQGNSA. V shed 1 base and J 3 bases; nucleotides not matched to a gene: 5. Here the CDR3 reads CASSLVGAGGYEQYF. The CDR3 DNA follows: TGTGCCAGCAGCTTAGTAGGGGCGGGAGGCTACGAGCAGTACTTC.

This clonotype was seen just once. The rearrangement uses TRBV9 and TRBJ2-3; the match to TRBD2 covers 10 bases. Germline CDR1 and CDR2: SGDLS and YYNGEE. J gave up 4 bases and V 0 bases, and 11 bases lay outside the gene matches. The CDR3 is made up of 18 amino acids. This CDR3 is CASSVGLAGAAISDTQYF. CDR3 coding DNA: TGTGCCAGCAGCGTAGGTCTAGCGGGAGCGGCGATCTCAGATACGCAGTATTTT.

Points on this clonotype: Germline is not matched at one junction end, which may reflect a read error. V gene TRBV5-6 combines with J gene TRBJ2-7, with D uncertain. Germline CDR1 is SGHDT and CDR2 is YYEEEE. The CDR3 has 14 amino acids. The CDR3 is CASSLGASSYGQYF. In nucleotides, the CDR3 is TGTGCCAGCAGCTTGGGCGCCAGCTCCTACGGGCAGTACTTC. The complete variable domain, with remaining parts taken from reference TRBV5-6 and TRBJ2-7, reads DAGVTQSPTHLIKTRGQQVTLRCSPKSGHDTVSWYQQALGQGPQFIFQYYEEEERQRGNFPDRFSGHQFPNYSSELNVNALLLGDSALYLCASSLGASSYGQYFGPGTRLTVT.

As regards this clonotype: Sequence at one end of the junction differs from germline and may be a read error. The rearrangement uses TRBV5-1 and TRBJ1-2, with 12 bases lining up with TRBD1. Germline assignment: CDR1 SGHRS and CDR2 YFSETQ. This CDR3 spans 15 amino acids. As DNA, the CDR3 is TGCGCCAGCAGCTTGGCGGGACAGGGGGCGGATGGCTACGCCTTC. Translating it yields CASSLAGQGADGYAF.

This clonotype was picked up a small number of times. This chain links TRBV18 with TRBJ1-5; tentative D call: TRBD1 (6 bases). The CDR3 runs to 13 residues. Germline V lookup: CDR1 KGHSH, CDR2 LQKENI. V was shortened by 5 bases and J by 4 bases, with 9 bases between the two germline ends. Here the CDR3 reads CASSSTGNQPQHF. CDR3 nucleotides: TGTGCCAGCTCAAGTACAGGGAATCAGCCCCAGCATTTT. The full variable domain, its missing parts supplied by reference TRBV18 and TRBJ1-5, is NAGVMQNPRHLVRRRGQEARLRCSPMKGHSHVYWYRQLPEEGLKFMVYLQKENIIDESGMPKERFSAEFPKEGPSILRIQQVVRGDSAAYFCASSSTGNQPQHFGDGTRLSIL.